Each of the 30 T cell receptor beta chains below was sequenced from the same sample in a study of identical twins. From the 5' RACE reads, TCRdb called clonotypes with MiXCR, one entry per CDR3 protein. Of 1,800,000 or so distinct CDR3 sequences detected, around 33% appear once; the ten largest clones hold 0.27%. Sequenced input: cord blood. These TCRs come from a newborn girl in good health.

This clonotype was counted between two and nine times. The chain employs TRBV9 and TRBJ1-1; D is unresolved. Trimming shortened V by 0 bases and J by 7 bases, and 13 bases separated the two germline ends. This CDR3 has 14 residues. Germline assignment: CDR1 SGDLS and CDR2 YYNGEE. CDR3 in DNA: TGTGCCAGCAGCGTAGTCATTGGACCGATTGAAGCTTTCTTT. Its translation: CASSVVIGPIEAFF.

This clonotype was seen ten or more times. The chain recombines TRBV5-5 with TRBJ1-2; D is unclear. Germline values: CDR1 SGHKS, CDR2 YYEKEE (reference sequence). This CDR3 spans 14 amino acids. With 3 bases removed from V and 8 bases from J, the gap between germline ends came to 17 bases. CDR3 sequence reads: CASSSHSESFGYTF. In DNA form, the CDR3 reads TGTGCCAGCAGCTCCCATTCGGAGTCATTCGGCTACACCTTC.

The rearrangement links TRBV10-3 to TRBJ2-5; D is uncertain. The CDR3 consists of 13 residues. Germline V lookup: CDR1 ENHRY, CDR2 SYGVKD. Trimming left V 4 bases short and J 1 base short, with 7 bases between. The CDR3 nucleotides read TGTGCCATCAGTGTGACGGGCCAAGAGACCCAGTACTTC. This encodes CAISVTGQETQYF.

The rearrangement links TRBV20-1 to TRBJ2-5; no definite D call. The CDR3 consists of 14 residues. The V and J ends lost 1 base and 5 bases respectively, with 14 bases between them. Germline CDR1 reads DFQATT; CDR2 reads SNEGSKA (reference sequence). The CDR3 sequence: CSARGNLRRETQYF. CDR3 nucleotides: TGCAGTGCTAGAGGAAACCTTAGACGGGAGACCCAGTACTTC.

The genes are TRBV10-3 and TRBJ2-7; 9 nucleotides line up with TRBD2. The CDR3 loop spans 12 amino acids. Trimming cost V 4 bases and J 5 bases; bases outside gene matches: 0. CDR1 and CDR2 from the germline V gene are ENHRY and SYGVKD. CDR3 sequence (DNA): TGTGCCATCAGTGGACTAGCGGACGAGCAGTACTTC. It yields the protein CAISGLADEQYF.

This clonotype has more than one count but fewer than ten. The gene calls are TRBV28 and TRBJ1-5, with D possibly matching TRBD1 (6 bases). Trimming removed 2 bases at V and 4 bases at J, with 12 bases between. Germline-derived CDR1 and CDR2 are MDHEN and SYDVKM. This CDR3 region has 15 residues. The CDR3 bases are TGTGCCAGCAGTTTACTCTGGCAGGGGAATCAGCCCCAGCATTTT. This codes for CASSLLWQGNQPQHF.

The DNA for the CDR3 is TGTGCCACCAGTGATCCCAGACAGGGAGATACGCAGTATTTT. Translated, it gives CATSDPRQGDTQYF. This chain connects TRBV24-1 to TRBJ2-3, with TRBD1 identical over 7 bases. V gave up 3 bases and J gave up 5 bases; unmatched junction bases: 4. The CDR3 sequence is 14 residues long. Germline loops: CDR1 KGHDR, CDR2 SFDVKD.

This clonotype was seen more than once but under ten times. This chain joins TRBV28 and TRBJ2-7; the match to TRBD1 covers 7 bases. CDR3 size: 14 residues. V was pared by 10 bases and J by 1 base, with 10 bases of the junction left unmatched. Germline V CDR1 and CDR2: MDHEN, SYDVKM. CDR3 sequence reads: CATKGTAPSYEQYF. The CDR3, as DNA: TGTGCCACCAAGGGGACAGCCCCTTCCTACGAGCAGTACTTC.

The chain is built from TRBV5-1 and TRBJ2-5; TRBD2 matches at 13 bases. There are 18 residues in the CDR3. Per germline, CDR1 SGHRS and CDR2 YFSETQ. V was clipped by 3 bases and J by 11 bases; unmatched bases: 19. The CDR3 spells CASSWPTSGGPSDNEQYF. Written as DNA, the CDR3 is TGCGCCAGCAGCTGGCCGACTAGCGGGGGGCCCAGCGACAATGAGCAGTACTTC.

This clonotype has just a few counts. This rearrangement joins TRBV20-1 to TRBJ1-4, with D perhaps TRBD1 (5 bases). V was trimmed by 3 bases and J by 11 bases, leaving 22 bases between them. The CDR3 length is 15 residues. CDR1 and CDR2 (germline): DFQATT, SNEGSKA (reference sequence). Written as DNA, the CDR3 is TGCAGTGCTAGGCTGGGTTTGAGTGGACGGGGGAAACTGTTTTTT. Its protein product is CSARLGLSGRGKLFF.

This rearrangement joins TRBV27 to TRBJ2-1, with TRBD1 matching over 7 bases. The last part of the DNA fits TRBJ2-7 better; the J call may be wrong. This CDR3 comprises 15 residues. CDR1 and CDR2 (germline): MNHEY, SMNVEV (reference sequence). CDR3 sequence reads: CASSSRDSSYNEQYF. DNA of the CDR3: TGTGCCAGCAGTTCCAGGGACAGCTCCTACAATGAGCAGTACTTC.

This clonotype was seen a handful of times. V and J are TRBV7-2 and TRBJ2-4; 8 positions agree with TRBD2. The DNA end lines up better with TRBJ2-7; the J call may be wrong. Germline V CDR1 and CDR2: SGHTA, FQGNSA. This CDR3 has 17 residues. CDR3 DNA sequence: TGTGCCAGCAGCTTATCCCTACCGGGACTAGTCTCCTACGAGCAGTACTTC. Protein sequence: CASSLSLPGLVSYEQYF.

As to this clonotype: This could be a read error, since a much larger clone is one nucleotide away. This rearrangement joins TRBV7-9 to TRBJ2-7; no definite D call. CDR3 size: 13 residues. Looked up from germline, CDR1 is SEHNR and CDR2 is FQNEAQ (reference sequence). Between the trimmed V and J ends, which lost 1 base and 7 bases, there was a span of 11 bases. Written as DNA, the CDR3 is TGTGCCAGCAGCTTAGGAGGACCCAATGAGCAGTACTTC. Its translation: CASSLGGPNEQYF.

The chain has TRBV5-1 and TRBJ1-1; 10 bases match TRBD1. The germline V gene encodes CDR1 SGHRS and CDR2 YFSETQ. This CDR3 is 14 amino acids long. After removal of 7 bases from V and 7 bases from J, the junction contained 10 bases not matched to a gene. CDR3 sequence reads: CASGPGQGTSEAFF. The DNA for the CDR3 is TGCGCCAGCGGCCCGGGACAGGGGACGAGTGAAGCTTTCTTT.

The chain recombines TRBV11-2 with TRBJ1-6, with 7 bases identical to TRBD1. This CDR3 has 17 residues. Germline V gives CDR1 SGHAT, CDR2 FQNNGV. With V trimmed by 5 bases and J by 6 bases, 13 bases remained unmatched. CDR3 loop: CASSPQVGTGVNSPLHF. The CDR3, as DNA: TGTGCCAGCAGCCCTCAAGTGGGCACAGGGGTTAATTCACCCCTCCACTTT.

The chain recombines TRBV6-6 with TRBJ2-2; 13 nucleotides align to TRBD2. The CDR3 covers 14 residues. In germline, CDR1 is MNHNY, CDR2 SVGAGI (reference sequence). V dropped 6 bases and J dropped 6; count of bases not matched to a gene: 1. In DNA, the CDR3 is TGTGCCAGCAGACTAGCGGGGGGGCCCGGGGAGCTGTTTTTT. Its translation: CASRLAGGPGELFF.

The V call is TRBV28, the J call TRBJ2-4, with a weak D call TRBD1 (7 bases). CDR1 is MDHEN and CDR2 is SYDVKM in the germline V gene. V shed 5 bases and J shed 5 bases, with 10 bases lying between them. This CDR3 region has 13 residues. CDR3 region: CASSPGGQNIQYF. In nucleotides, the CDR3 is TGTGCCAGCAGTCCAGGGGGGCAAAACATTCAGTACTTC. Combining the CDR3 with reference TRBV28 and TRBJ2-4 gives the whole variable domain DVKVTQSSRYLVKRTGEKVFLECVQDMDHENMFWYRQDPGLGLRLIYFSYDVKMKEKGDIPEGYSVSREKKERFSLILESASTNQTSMYLCASSPGGQNIQYFGAGTRLSVL.

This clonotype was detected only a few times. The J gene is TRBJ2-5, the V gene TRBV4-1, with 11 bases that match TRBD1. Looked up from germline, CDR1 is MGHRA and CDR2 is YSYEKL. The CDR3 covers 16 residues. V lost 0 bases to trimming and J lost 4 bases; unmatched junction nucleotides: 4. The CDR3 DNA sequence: TGCGCCAGCAGCCAAGACCGGACAGGGGGCTTAGAGACCCAGTACTTC. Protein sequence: CASSQDRTGGLETQYF.

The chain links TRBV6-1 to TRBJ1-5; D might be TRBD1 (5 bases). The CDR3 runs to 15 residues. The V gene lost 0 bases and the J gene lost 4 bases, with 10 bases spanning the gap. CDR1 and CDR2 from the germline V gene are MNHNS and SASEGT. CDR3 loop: CASSEAPGSNQPQHF. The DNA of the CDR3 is TGTGCCAGCAGTGAAGCCCCAGGGAGTAATCAGCCCCAGCATTTT.

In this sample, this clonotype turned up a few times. The CDR3 loop is CASSPNSGAYNEQFF. CDR3 bases: TGTGCCAGCTCACCAAATTCGGGGGCCTACAATGAGCAGTTCTTC. The chain recombines TRBV18 with TRBJ2-1; D possibly corresponds to TRBD2 (6 bases). The V end lost 2 bases, the J end lost 2 bases, and 10 bases lay between the germline ends. The CDR3 consists of 15 residues. Germline CDR1 KGHSH, CDR2 LQKENI.

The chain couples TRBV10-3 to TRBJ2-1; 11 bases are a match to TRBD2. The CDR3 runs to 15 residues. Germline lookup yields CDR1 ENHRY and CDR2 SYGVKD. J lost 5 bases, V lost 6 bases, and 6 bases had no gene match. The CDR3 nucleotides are TGTGCCATCAGCACCGGGACTAGCGGTGACAATGAGCAGTTCTTC. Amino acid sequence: CAISTGTSGDNEQFF.

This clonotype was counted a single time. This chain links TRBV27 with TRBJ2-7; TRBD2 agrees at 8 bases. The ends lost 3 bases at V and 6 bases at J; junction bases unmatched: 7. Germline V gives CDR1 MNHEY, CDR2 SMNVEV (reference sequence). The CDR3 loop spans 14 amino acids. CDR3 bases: TGTGCCAGCAGTTTTACTAGCGGCCCCTGCGAGCAGTACTTC. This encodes CASSFTSGPCEQYF.

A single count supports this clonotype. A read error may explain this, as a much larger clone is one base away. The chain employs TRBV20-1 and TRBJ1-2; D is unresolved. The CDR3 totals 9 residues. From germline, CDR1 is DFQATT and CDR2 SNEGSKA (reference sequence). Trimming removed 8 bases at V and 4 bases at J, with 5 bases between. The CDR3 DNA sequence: TGCAGTACTTTCTATGGCTACACCTTC. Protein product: CSTFYGYTF.

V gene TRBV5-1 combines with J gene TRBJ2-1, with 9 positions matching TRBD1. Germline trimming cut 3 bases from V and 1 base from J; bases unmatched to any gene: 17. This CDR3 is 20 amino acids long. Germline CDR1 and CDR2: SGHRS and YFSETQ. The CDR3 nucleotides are TGCGCCAGCAGCTCGGCCGGGGACAGGGCTGGGTTAATGTCCTACAATGAGCAGTTCTTC. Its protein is CASSSAGDRAGLMSYNEQFF. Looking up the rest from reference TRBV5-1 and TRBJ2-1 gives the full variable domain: KAGVTQTPRYLIKTRGQQVTLSCSPISGHRSVSWYQQTPGQGLQFLFEYFSETQRNKGNFPGRFSGRQFSNSRSEMNVSTLELGDSALYLCASSSAGDRAGLMSYNEQFFGPGTRLTVL.

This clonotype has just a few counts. The CDR3, as DNA: TGTGCCATCAGCGATGTCCCCCGTATTGGGAGGAAGTTCTTC. It encodes CAISDVPRIGRKFF. The chain employs TRBV10-3 and TRBJ2-1; D possibly corresponds to TRBD2 (6 bases). CDR1 and CDR2 (germline): ENHRY, SYGVKD. The CDR3 runs 14 residues. Trimming removed 6 bases from V and 14 bases from J, with 23 bases in between.

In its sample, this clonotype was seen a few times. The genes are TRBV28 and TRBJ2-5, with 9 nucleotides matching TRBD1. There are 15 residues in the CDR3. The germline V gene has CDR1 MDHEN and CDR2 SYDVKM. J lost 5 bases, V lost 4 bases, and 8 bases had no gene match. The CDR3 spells CASSSSGQGRETQYF. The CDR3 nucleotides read TGTGCCAGCAGTTCCTCGGGACAGGGAAGGGAGACCCAGTACTTC.

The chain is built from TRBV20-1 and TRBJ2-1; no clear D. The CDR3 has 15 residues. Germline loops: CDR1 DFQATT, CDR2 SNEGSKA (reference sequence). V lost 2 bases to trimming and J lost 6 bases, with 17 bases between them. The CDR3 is CSARLSSRPGNEQFF. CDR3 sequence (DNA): TGCAGTGCTAGACTCTCTTCGCGTCCCGGCAATGAGCAGTTCTTC.

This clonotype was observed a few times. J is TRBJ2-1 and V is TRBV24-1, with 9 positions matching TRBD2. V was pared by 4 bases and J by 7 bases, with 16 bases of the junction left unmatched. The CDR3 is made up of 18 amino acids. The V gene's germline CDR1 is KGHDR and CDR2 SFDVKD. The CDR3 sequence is CATSDPHRAGGVANEQFF. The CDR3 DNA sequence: TGTGCCACCAGTGACCCCCATCGGGCGGGAGGGGTTGCAAATGAGCAGTTCTTC.

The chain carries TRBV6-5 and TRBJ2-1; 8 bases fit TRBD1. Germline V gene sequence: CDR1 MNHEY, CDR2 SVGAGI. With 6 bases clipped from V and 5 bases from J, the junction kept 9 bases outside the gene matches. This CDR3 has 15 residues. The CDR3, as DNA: TGTGCCAGCAGCCCACAGGTCAGGGGGCACAATGAGCAGTTCTTC. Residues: CASSPQVRGHNEQFF.

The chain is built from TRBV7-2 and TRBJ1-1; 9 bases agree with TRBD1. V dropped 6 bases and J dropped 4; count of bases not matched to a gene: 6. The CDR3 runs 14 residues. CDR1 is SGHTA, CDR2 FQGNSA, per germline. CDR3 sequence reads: CASSPQGAPTEAFF. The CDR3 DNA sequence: TGTGCCAGCAGTCCACAGGGGGCCCCCACTGAAGCTTTCTTT.